The T cell receptor (beta chain) under discussion was sequenced for a study of blood T cell repertoires in COVID-19. At the level of the study: Spain, Italy and the United States supplied samples that represented acute and convalescent COVID-19. In each case, the material was cDNA or gDNA derived from T cells, B-cell-depleted T cells, or PBMCs.

In the study's own analysis: The authors estimated nucleated cell counts from reference gene primer amplification. Assay: immunoSEQ multiplex PCR; the TCRdb copy retains only in-frame clones and omits some. V, J and clone size were drawn from that table, and D and trimming were deduced from the DNA. The sample holds roughly 250,000 clones, 80% to 85% seen once. The ends were cut back, 2 bases at V and 8 bases at J, with 18 bases in the middle. The CDR3 consists of 15 residues. Germline V gene lookup returns CDR1 KGHSH and CDR2 LQKENI. Seattle researchers signed up patients amid active infection and tracked them longitudinally.

The V and J genes are TRBV18 and TRBJ1-2; D ambiguous. Material: peripheral blood. This sequence was found in a person aged 65-85 years with COVID-19, enrolled during active disease. The CDR3 DNA reads TGTGCCAGCTCACCAATCGGGGATAGAGTTTACGGCTACACCTTC. As protein: CASSPIGDRVYGYTF.